The clone carrying this T cell receptor (beta chain) appeared a single time. At one end the junction does not follow the germline gene, possibly because of a read error. Sequencing used immunoSEQ multiplex PCR; TCRdb keeps in-frame clones, though not all of them. The top ten hold roughly 1.4% of the sample, which has 950,000 to 1,300,000 clones, 65% to 80% seen once. The data were obtained in a study of shared clonotypes between healthy human individuals. There are 14 residues in the CDR3. The germline V gene encodes CDR1 MDHEN and CDR2 SYDVKM. The source is a man aged 18 to 29 in good health. The J gene is TRBJ1-2, the V gene TRBV28, with D possibly TRBD1 on 5 matching bases. Sequencing used memory CD4+ T cells sorted from blood. The subset denotes: CD45RA-negative fraction. In DNA, the CDR3 is TGTGCCAGCGGAGTCCCTCAGGGTGGGGATGGGTACACCTTC. Amino acids: CASGVPQGGDGYTF.